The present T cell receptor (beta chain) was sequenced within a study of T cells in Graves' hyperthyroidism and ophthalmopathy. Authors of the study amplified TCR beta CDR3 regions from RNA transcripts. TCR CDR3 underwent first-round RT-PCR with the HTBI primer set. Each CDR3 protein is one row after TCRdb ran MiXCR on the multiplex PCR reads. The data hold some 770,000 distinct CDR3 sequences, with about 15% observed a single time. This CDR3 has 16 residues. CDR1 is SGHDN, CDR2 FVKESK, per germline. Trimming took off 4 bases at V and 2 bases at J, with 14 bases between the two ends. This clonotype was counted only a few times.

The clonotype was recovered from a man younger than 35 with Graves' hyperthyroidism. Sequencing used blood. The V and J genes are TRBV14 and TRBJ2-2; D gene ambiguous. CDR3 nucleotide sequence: TGTGCCAGCAGCCCACGGACCAGACTTAACACCGGGGAGCTGTTTTTT. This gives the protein CASSPRTRLNTGELFF.